Each of the 23 T cell receptor beta chains below was sequenced from the same sample in a study of regulatory T cells in long-lasting Graves disease. Regarding time point: newly diagnosed GD, antithyroid drugs for less than 3 months. The TCR library was made from RNA extracted from PBMCs. Building of the TCR beta libraries involved iRepertoire HTBI primers and Arm-PCR of CDR3 regions. TCRdb re-called the multiplex PCR reads through MiXCR, storing one row per CDR3 protein. The sample yields about 470,000 distinct CDR3 sequences, more than 12% seen once. The data were also submitted as part of a second study, on T cells in Graves' hyperthyroidism and ophthalmopathy.

Here the sequenced sample was peripheral blood mononuclear cells (PBMCs), taken at new diagnosis, from a patient treated with antithyroid drugs. Receptor source: a woman in her 30s with Graves disease.

This chain uses TRBV27 with TRBJ2-5, with 11 bases identical to TRBD2. J was trimmed by 7 bases and V by 5 bases; bases with no gene match: 12. Germline CDR1 and CDR2: MNHEY and SMNVEV (reference sequence). The CDR3 runs 16 residues. This CDR3 reads CASSPLIAGGPGTQYF. The DNA for the CDR3 is TGTGCCAGCAGTCCCCTCATAGCGGGAGGGCCGGGGACCCAGTACTTC.

This clonotype was counted only a few times. The V gene is TRBV9, the J gene TRBJ2-3; 9 nucleotides agree with TRBD2. The CDR3 covers 15 residues. The V and J ends lost 0 bases and 4 bases, in that order; junction bases with no gene match: 3. Germline CDR1 and CDR2: SGDLS and YYNGEE. This CDR3 is CASSVEAGGADTQYF. CDR3 nucleotides: TGTGCCAGCAGCGTAGAAGCGGGAGGTGCAGATACGCAGTATTTT.

This clonotype has ten or more counts. The chain combines TRBV7-3 with TRBJ2-7; 9 positions match TRBD1. The CDR3 spans 13 residues. With 5 bases clipped from V and 6 bases from J, the junction kept 5 bases outside the gene matches. Germline CDR1 reads SGHTA; CDR2 reads FQGTGA. The CDR3 loop reads CASSTSTGGEQYF. As DNA, the CDR3 is TGTGCCAGCAGCACATCGACAGGGGGCGAGCAGTACTTC.

J is TRBJ1-1 and V is TRBV6-9; no definite D call. Germline CDR1 reads MNHGY; CDR2 reads SVAAGI. The CDR3 has 14 residues. V gave up 3 bases and J gave up 1 base, with 9 bases separating them. The DNA of the CDR3 is TGTGCCAGCAGTTACGGCCCAGCGAACACTGAAGCTTTCTTT. Translation gives CASSYGPANTEAFF.

This clonotype was seen once. The chain couples TRBV12-3 or TRBV12-4 to TRBJ2-5; D call uncertain. V lost 5 bases to trimming and J lost 1 base, with 8 bases between them. CDR3 length equals 13 residues. As DNA, the CDR3 is TGTGCCAGCAGTCCTAATGCCCAAGAGACCCAGTACTTC. It encodes CASSPNAQETQYF.

V usage is TRBV30 and J usage is TRBJ2-5; the D gene is possibly TRBD2 (5 bases). The V end lost 5 bases, the J end lost 10 bases, and 20 bases lay between the germline ends. CDR1 GTSNPN and CDR2 SVGIG come from the germline V gene (reference sequence). The CDR3 totals 13 residues. The CDR3: CAWGVARLRDQYF. CDR3 nucleotide sequence: TGTGCCTGGGGGGTAGCACGCCTGAGGGACCAGTACTTC.

This clonotype showed up many times. The chain has TRBV10-3 and TRBJ2-3; TRBD2 aligns across 9 bases. Trimming took 10 bases from V and 10 from J; bases not matched to a gene: 15. The CDR3 is 14 residues long. CDR1 and CDR2 from the germline V gene are ENHRY and SYGVKD. As DNA, the CDR3 is TGTGCCACCAGAGCGGCGACTAGCGGAATTTCGCAGTATTTT. Translated: CATRAATSGISQYF.

This clonotype appeared a few times. The chain has TRBV28 and TRBJ1-4; D remains unclear. From germline, CDR1 is MDHEN and CDR2 SYDVKM. CDR3 size: 13 residues. V was trimmed by 5 bases and J by 14 bases, leaving 18 bases between them. The CDR3 DNA follows: TGTGCCAGCAGTAAACCGGACGCCACATGGCTGTTTTTT. Residues: CASSKPDATWLFF.

In its sample, this clonotype was seen a few times. The gene calls are TRBV5-6 and TRBJ2-1; 7 bases are shared with TRBD2. Judging by the DNA end, TRBJ2-5 fits better; the J call may be wrong. The CDR3 contains 13 residues. Germline-derived CDR1 and CDR2 are SGHDT and YYEEEE. The CDR3 sequence: CASSLKGEGTQYF. Written as DNA, the CDR3 is TGTGCCAGCAGCTTGAAAGGGGAGGGGACCCAGTACTTC.

The chain has TRBV6-5 and TRBJ2-1; 9 nucleotides align to TRBD2. The CDR3 is made up of 16 amino acids. CDR1 is MNHEY, CDR2 SVGAGI, per germline. Trimming cost V 0 bases and J 9 bases; bases outside gene matches: 9. CDR3 loop: CASSYSSRTSEGEQFF. DNA for the CDR3: TGTGCCAGCAGTTACTCCTCAAGGACTAGCGAGGGTGAGCAGTTCTTC.

This clonotype was counted many times. As DNA, the CDR3 is TGTGCCAGCAGTTTAGATACAGGGGGCACCGGGGAGCTGTTTTTT. This translates into CASSLDTGGTGELFF. The J gene is TRBJ2-2, the V gene TRBV28, with 8 bases matching TRBD1. CDR3 length: 15 residues. The V gene's germline CDR1 is MDHEN and CDR2 SYDVKM. V was clipped by 2 bases and J by 4 bases; unmatched bases: 3.

This rearrangement joins TRBV5-1 to TRBJ2-7; D perhaps matches TRBD2 (6 bases). V was clipped by 3 bases and J by 1 base, with 11 bases between them. Germline V gene data show CDR1 as SGHRS and CDR2 as YFSETQ. The CDR3 is made up of 14 amino acids. In nucleotides, the CDR3 is TGCGCCAGCAGCTCAGACAGCGGGTCCTACGAGCAGTACTTC. This translates into CASSSDSGSYEQYF.

This sequence joins TRBV6-2 or TRBV6-3 and TRBJ2-7; TRBD2 aligns across 7 bases. CDR3 length: 16 amino acids. Germline-derived CDR1 and CDR2 are MNHEY and SVGEGT. V gave up 2 bases and J gave up 0 bases; unmatched junction bases: 7. CDR3 protein: CASSYGLASGSYEQYF. In DNA, the CDR3 is TGTGCCAGCAGTTACGGGCTTGCTAGCGGCTCCTACGAGCAGTACTTC.

Comment on this clonotype: Possible read error: a much larger clone is one base away. The gene calls are TRBV28 and TRBJ2-2; D uncertain. The CDR3 consists of 13 residues. Between the trimmed V and J ends, which lost 2 bases and 6 bases, there was a span of 7 bases. CDR1 and CDR2 (germline): MDHEN, SYDVKM. This CDR3 is CASSLLGPGELFF. The DNA of the CDR3 is TGTGCCAGCAGTTTACTAGGGCCCGGGGAGCTGTTTTTT.

Many counts were recorded for this clonotype. The rearrangement joins TRBV11-2 to TRBJ1-5, with unresolved D. CDR3 length: 12 amino acids. V was shortened by 2 bases and J by 7 bases, with 6 bases between the two germline ends. Germline CDR1 and CDR2: SGHAT and FQNNGV. CDR3 in DNA: TGTGCCAGCAGCTTATTCGTGCAGCCCCAGCATTTT. Translated, it gives CASSLFVQPQHF.

Many counts were recorded for this clonotype. The chain links TRBV18 to TRBJ2-3; D ambiguous. Germline CDR1 is KGHSH and CDR2 is LQKENI. V was trimmed by 3 bases and J by 2 bases, leaving 12 bases between them. This CDR3 is 15 amino acids long. CDR3 bases: TGTGCCAGCTCACCGACTCGGACCTACACAGATACGCAGTATTTT. Translating gives CASSPTRTYTDTQYF.

This clonotype appeared many times. The chain recombines TRBV12-3 or TRBV12-4 with TRBJ2-2; no definite D call. This CDR3 is built from 15 residues. The V end lost 4 bases, the J end lost 1 base, and 10 bases lay between the germline ends. CDR3 bases: TGTGCCAGCAGTTCTTTTCAGCGGAACACCGGGGAGCTGTTTTTT. Translation: CASSSFQRNTGELFF.

This clonotype was recorded at least ten times. V usage is TRBV5-1 and J usage is TRBJ2-3; D gene unclear. CDR3 length: 14 amino acids. Germline V CDR1 and CDR2: SGHRS, YFSETQ. Trimming pared 4 bases from V and 2 bases from J, leaving 11 bases between. The CDR3 is CASSLTAPTDTQYF. CDR3 DNA sequence: TGCGCCAGCAGCCTCACGGCCCCCACAGATACGCAGTATTTT. The whole variable domain, remainder taken from reference TRBV5-1 and TRBJ2-3, is KAGVTQTPRYLIKTRGQQVTLSCSPISGHRSVSWYQQTPGQGLQFLFEYFSETQRNKGNFPGRFSGRQFSNSRSEMNVSTLELGDSALYLCASSLTAPTDTQYFGPGTRLTVL.

The chain employs TRBV5-4 and TRBJ2-3; 10 nucleotides line up with TRBD2. V trimming: 7 bases; J trimming: 1 base; junction bases outside the gene matches: 6. Germline loops: CDR1 SGHNT, CDR2 YYREEE (reference sequence). CDR3 length: 15 amino acids. CDR3 residues: CASGILAGGTDTQYF. In DNA, the CDR3 is TGTGCCAGCGGCATTCTAGCGGGAGGCACAGATACGCAGTATTTT.

The rearrangement joins TRBV19 to TRBJ2-1, with a tentative D call TRBD2 (6 bases). V lost 11 bases to trimming and J lost 5 bases, with 13 bases between them. Germline V gene lookup returns CDR1 LNHDA and CDR2 SQIVND (reference sequence). This CDR3 has 12 amino acids. The CDR3 DNA is TGTGCCGTGTGGGGCGGGAACAATGAGCAGTTCTTC. This gives the protein CAVWGGNNEQFF. Using reference TRBV19 and TRBJ2-1 for the parts outside the CDR3, the full variable domain is DGGITQSPKYLFRKEGQNVTLSCEQNLNHDAMYWYRQDPGQGLRLIYYSQIVNDFQKGDIAEGYSVSREKKESFPLTVTSAQKNPTAFYLCAVWGGNNEQFFGPGTRLTVL.

Ten or more counts support this clonotype. V is TRBV24-1 and J is TRBJ2-1, with 7 bases fitting TRBD1. CDR1 is KGHDR and CDR2 is SFDVKD in the germline V gene. The CDR3 length is 14 residues. The V gene end was trimmed by 5 bases and the J gene end by 6 bases; junction bases not matched to a gene: 6. The chain's CDR3 is CATSGIQGLNEQFF. The CDR3 DNA reads as TGTGCCACCAGTGGCATACAGGGGCTCAATGAGCAGTTCTTC.

The DNA of the CDR3 is TGCGCCAGCAGCCAAGCGACAGGGGCGAACTATGGCTACACCTTC. This codes for CASSQATGANYGYTF. The gene calls are TRBV4-1 and TRBJ1-2; 8 bases are a match to TRBD1. The CDR3 loop spans 15 amino acids. J gave up 2 bases and V 1 base, and 3 bases lay outside the gene matches. Germline loops: CDR1 MGHRA, CDR2 YSYEKL.

The CDR3 nucleotides read TGTGCCAGTAGTACCCAGGGCTACGAGCAGTACTTC. This sequence encodes CASSTQGYEQYF. The chain links TRBV19 to TRBJ2-7; D is possibly TRBD1 (5 bases). This CDR3 region has 12 residues. The germline V gene encodes CDR1 LNHDA and CDR2 SQIVND (reference sequence). Trimming took off 4 bases at V and 3 bases at J, with 7 bases between the two ends.